The present entry profiles one T cell receptor beta chain with its context. Its antigen remains unidentified. Clones were sequenced by immunoSEQ multiplex PCR, and TCRdb holds only the in-frame ones, with some missing. In the table there are more than 55,000 clones, roughly nine tenths of which are singletons. The sample originates from a study of OX40 agonist ivuxolimab in advanced cancers. Across the whole study: Ivuxolimab, which is an agonistic anti-OX40 (CD134) antibody, was administered to the patients. Overall study results and limits: Some of the lowest clonal expansion was seen in partial responders at 0.1-3.0 mg/kg.

The material was CD4+ or CD8+ T cells sorted from blood, obtained in a trial of the OX40 agonist ivuxolimab. This TCR was sampled from an adult with an advanced solid tumor such as melanoma, head and neck, liver or kidney cancer.

CDR3 region: CATSSPKQGDTEAFF. As DNA, the CDR3 is TGTGCCACCAGCAGTCCGAAACAGGGAGACACTGAAGCTTTCTTT. The V call is TRBV15, the J call TRBJ1-1; TRBD1 might be the D (6 bases). Trimming cost V 3 bases and J 3 bases, with 14 bases left between them. This CDR3 is built from 15 residues. Germline CDR1 and CDR2: LNHNV and YYDKDF (reference sequence).